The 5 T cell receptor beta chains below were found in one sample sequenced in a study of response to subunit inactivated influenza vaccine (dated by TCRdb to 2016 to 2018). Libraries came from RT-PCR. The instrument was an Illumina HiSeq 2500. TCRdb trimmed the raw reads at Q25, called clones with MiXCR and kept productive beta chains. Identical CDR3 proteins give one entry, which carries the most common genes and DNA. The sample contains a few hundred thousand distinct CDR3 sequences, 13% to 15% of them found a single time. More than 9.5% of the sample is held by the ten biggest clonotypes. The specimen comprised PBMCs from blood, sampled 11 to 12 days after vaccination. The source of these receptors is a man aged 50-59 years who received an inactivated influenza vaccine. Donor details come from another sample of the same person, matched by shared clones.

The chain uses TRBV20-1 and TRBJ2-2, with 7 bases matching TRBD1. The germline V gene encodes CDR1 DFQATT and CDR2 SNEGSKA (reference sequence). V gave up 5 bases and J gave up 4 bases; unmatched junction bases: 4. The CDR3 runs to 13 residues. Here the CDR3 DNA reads TGCAGTGCTCTCCACAGGGGCACCGGGGAGCTGTTTTTT. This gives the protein CSALHRGTGELFF.

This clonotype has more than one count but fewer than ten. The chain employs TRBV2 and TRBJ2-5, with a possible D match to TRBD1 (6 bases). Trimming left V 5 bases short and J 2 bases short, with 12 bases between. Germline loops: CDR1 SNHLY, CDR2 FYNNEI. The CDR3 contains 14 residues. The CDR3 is CASSTRDRQETQYF. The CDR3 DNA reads TGTGCCAGCAGTACCCGTGACAGGCAAGAGACCCAGTACTTC.

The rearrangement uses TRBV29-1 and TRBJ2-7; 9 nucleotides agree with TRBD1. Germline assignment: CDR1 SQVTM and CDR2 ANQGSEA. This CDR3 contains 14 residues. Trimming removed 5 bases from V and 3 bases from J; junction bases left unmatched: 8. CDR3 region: CSVIGTGFSYEQYF. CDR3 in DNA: TGCAGCGTTATCGGGACAGGGTTTAGCTACGAGCAGTACTTC.

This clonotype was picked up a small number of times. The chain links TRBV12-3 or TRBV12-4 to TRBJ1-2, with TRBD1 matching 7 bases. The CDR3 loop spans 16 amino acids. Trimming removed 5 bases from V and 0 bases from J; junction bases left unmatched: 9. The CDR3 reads CASSPGWTGANYGYTF. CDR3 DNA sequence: TGTGCCAGCAGTCCCGGTTGGACAGGAGCTAACTATGGCTACACCTTC.

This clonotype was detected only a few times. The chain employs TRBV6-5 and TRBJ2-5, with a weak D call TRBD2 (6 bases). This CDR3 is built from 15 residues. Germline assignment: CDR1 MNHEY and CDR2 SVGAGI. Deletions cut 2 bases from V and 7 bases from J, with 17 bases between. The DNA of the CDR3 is TGTGCCAGCAGTTACGACGGGGGTCGGGGCGGGACCCAGTACTTC. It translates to CASSYDGGRGGTQYF.